This TCR beta chain was recovered during a study of cytomegalovirus exposure and HLA in healthy donors. Whole-study context: Caucasian-associated ancestry cluster membership applied to 75% to 85% of 398 genotyped donors. Study findings and constraints: Productive rates of about 87% or about 30% were seen for most TCR beta V segments in an earlier analysis. Usually a TCR sequence was rare, but some public TCRs were found in many donors.

The PCR made use of 60 Vbeta and 13 Jbeta primers. Method: immunoSEQ multiplex PCR; TCRdb's copy keeps in-frame clones and lacks some. The data show around 130,000 clones, 81% seen once. In the case of this clone: Its antigen is not identified.

Deletions cut 5 bases from V and 1 base from J, with 10 bases between. The length of the CDR3 is 14 residues. CDR1 and CDR2 (germline): SGHTA, FQGTGA. The V gene is TRBV7-3, the J gene TRBJ2-3, with D unresolved. The TCR sequence derives from a woman aged 40-49 years in good health and CMV-seronegative. Sequenced sample: PBMCs. The chain's CDR3 is CASSTLAGTDTQYF. The DNA for the CDR3 is TGTGCCAGCAGCACCCTCGCGGGCACAGATACGCAGTATTTT.